Below are 15 T cell receptor beta chains sequenced from a single sample in a study of cytomegalovirus exposure and HLA in healthy donors. This PCR relied on a set of 60 Vbeta primers and 13 Jbeta primers. Data came from immunoSEQ multiplex PCR; TCRdb stores just in-frame clones and leaves some out. The sample shows about 64,000 clones, roughly 80% of them seen only once. Sequencing was done on a sample of PBMCs. These receptors were obtained from a male donor in good health and CMV-seropositive.

The J gene is TRBJ2-7, the V gene TRBV9; D might be TRBD1 (6 bases). The germline V gene encodes CDR1 SGDLS and CDR2 YYNGEE. The CDR3 spans 14 residues. V lost 4 bases and J 2 bases, leaving 13 bases between the germline ends. CDR3 sequence reads: CASSPRDTAYEQYF. In DNA, the CDR3 is TGTGCCAGCAGCCCAAGGGACACCGCCTACGAGCAGTACTTC.

The V gene is TRBV6-6, the J gene TRBJ1-5; D not resolved. V was pared by 6 bases and J by 6 bases, with 21 bases between. The CDR3 runs to 16 residues. Germline loops: CDR1 MNHNY, CDR2 SVGAGI (reference sequence). In DNA form, the CDR3 reads TGTGCCAGCAGCTCACCTGGCTGGGAGGGTAGTCAGCCCCAGCATTTT. It specifies CASSSPGWEGSQPQHF.

The chain carries TRBV27 and TRBJ2-2; TRBD1 aligns across 7 bases. Germline CDR1 MNHEY, CDR2 SMNVEV (reference sequence). This CDR3 contains 17 residues. Trimming took 4 bases from V and 1 from J; bases not matched to a gene: 9. CDR3 DNA: TGTGCCAGCAGTTCACGCTACAGGGGTCGGAACACCGGGGAGCTGTTTTTT. It yields the protein CASSSRYRGRNTGELFF.

J is TRBJ1-1 and V is TRBV28; 9 positions agree with TRBD1. The CDR3 is made up of 19 amino acids. CDR1 is MDHEN and CDR2 is SYDVKM in the germline V gene. Trimming took 3 bases from V and 0 from J; bases not matched to a gene: 14. CDR3 protein: CASSLPLGDRAIMNTEAFF. In nucleotides, the CDR3 is TGTGCCAGCAGTTTGCCTCTAGGGGACAGGGCCATCATGAACACTGAAGCTTTCTTT.

The rearrangement links TRBV7-2 to TRBJ2-2; possible D gene TRBD2, 5 bases. From germline, CDR1 is SGHTA and CDR2 FQGNSA. The CDR3 has 15 residues. V lost 3 bases, J lost 6 bases, and 14 bases lay in between. In nucleotides, the CDR3 is TGTGCCAGCAGCTTTGACGGGGTGAGGGCCGGGGAGCTGTTTTTT. Its protein product is CASSFDGVRAGELFF.

The chain joins TRBV5-1 to TRBJ2-3; the D gene is possibly TRBD2 (5 bases). CDR1 SGHRS and CDR2 YFSETQ come from the germline V gene. This CDR3 comprises 16 residues. Trimming stripped 0 bases from V and 2 bases from J, with 13 bases between. CDR3 DNA sequence: TGCGCCAGCAGCTTGGGGACTGTTGAATTCACAGATACGCAGTATTTT. Its translation is CASSLGTVEFTDTQYF. The full variable domain, its missing parts supplied by reference TRBV5-1 and TRBJ2-3, is KAGVTQTPRYLIKTRGQQVTLSCSPISGHRSVSWYQQTPGQGLQFLFEYFSETQRNKGNFPGRFSGRQFSNSRSEMNVSTLELGDSALYLCASSLGTVEFTDTQYFGPGTRLTVL.

This sequence joins TRBV4-3 and TRBJ1-6; a possible D gene is TRBD1 (5 bases). Per germline, CDR1 LGHNA and CDR2 YSLEER. The length of the CDR3 is 17 residues. The V end was cut by 4 bases, the J end by 7 bases, with 20 bases between. The DNA of the CDR3 is TGCGCCAGCAGCCCAACCCCTCGGGGGTTTTTAAATTCACCCCTCCACTTT. This sequence encodes CASSPTPRGFLNSPLHF.

V usage is TRBV7-2 and J usage is TRBJ2-7; D not certain. CDR1 SGHTA and CDR2 FQGNSA come from the germline V gene. There are 11 residues in the CDR3. The germline V and J ends were trimmed by 5 bases and 3 bases, with 5 bases remaining between them. The CDR3 region is CASSRSYEQYF. The CDR3 coding sequence is TGTGCCAGCAGCCGCAGCTACGAGCAGTACTTC.

The chain joins TRBV27 to TRBJ2-5, with 13 bases matching TRBD2. CDR1 is MNHEY, CDR2 SMNVEV, per germline (reference sequence). This CDR3 contains 16 residues. V shed 5 bases, J shed 5 bases, and the junction held 8 bases outside the gene matches. CDR3 in amino acids: CASSIGTSGVLETQYF. DNA of the CDR3: TGTGCCAGCAGTATTGGGACTAGCGGGGTTCTCGAGACCCAGTACTTC.

V gene TRBV4-3 combines with J gene TRBJ1-1; D is unresolved. This CDR3 is 14 amino acids long. CDR1 is LGHNA, CDR2 YSLEER, per germline. Trimming left V 0 bases short and J 3 bases short, with 8 bases between. Written as DNA, the CDR3 is TGCGCCAGCAGCCAAGATGGGCAGGACACTGAAGCTTTCTTT. Translation gives CASSQDGQDTEAFF.

The chain joins TRBV29-1 to TRBJ1-1; D is unclear. The CDR3 extends over 12 amino acids. Deletions cut 7 bases from V and 3 bases from J, with 12 bases between. Germline assignment: CDR1 SQVTM and CDR2 ANQGSEA. The CDR3 region is CSAVGDHTEAFF. Here the CDR3 DNA reads TGCAGCGCAGTAGGAGATCACACTGAAGCTTTCTTT.

The rearrangement joins TRBV5-1 to TRBJ2-6; TRBD1 agrees at 10 bases. Trimming removed 4 bases from V and 2 bases from J; junction bases left unmatched: 9. Germline CDR1 SGHRS, CDR2 YFSETQ. There are 18 residues in the CDR3. This CDR3 is CASSNTGTGVTGANVLTF. The CDR3, as DNA: TGCGCCAGCAGCAATACCGGGACAGGGGTTACTGGGGCCAACGTCCTGACTTTC.

The V and J genes are TRBV30 and TRBJ1-1, with a tentative D call TRBD1 (5 bases). This CDR3 has 13 residues. Germline lookup yields CDR1 GTSNPN and CDR2 SVGIG (reference sequence). The V gene lost 4 bases and the J gene lost 12 bases, with 21 bases spanning the gap. The CDR3, as DNA: TGTGCCTGGAATCAAATCGGGCAGGGAGGGACTTTCTTT. Amino acids: CAWNQIGQGGTFF.

The CDR3 region is CASSSDRGTEAFF. In nucleotides, the CDR3 is TGTGCCAGCAGCAGCGACAGGGGTACTGAAGCTTTCTTT. The chain recombines TRBV7-2 with TRBJ1-1, with TRBD1 identical over 8 bases. J lost 5 bases, V lost 5 bases, and 4 bases had no gene match. CDR1 SGHTA and CDR2 FQGNSA come from the germline V gene. The CDR3 loop spans 13 amino acids.

The chain employs TRBV4-2 and TRBJ1-1; D perhaps matches TRBD1 (5 bases). The V gene lost 1 base and the J gene lost 6 bases, with 15 bases spanning the gap. This CDR3 contains 15 residues. The germline V gene encodes CDR1 LGHNA and CDR2 YNFKEQ. CDR3 sequence: CASSQAGLADSEAFF. The CDR3 bases are TGTGCCAGCAGCCAAGCAGGGTTAGCAGATTCTGAAGCTTTCTTT.